The source of this TCR beta chain is a study of follicular helper T cells after annual influenza vaccination. The CDR3 loop spans 14 amino acids. Germline V gene sequence: CDR1 SGHRS, CDR2 YFSETQ. V lost 0 bases and J lost 3, with 10 bases in between. This clone was recorded a few times. Antigen: not known. The protocol was immunoSEQ multiplex PCR, while the TCRdb copy is restricted to in-frame clones and leaves out a portion. The top ten clones hold roughly 0.44% of a sample with some 13,000 clones, about 77% of them seen once. Study results and caveats: Day 7 ICOS+CD38+ clones were most often found later in ICOS-CD38- cTfh cells. Yearly vaccinations repeatedly recalled conserved clonotypes in ICOS+CD38+ cTfh.

Time point meaning: 2015-2016 season, pre-vaccination. This receptor was obtained from an adult who received the influenza vaccine. The sequenced sample was CXCR5- memory CD4+ T cells sorted from blood, obtained on the day of influenza vaccination. J is TRBJ2-7 and V is TRBV5-1, with D uncertain. CDR3 DNA: TGCGCCAGCAGCTTGGAAGGGTATCTCTACGAGCAGTACTTC. Its protein is CASSLEGYLYEQYF. The full variable domain, its missing parts supplied by reference TRBV5-1 and TRBJ2-7, is KAGVTQTPRYLIKTRGQQVTLSCSPISGHRSVSWYQQTPGQGLQFLFEYFSETQRNKGNFPGRFSGRQFSNSRSEMNVSTLELGDSALYLCASSLEGYLYEQYFGPGTRLTVT.